Below are 2 T cell receptor beta chains sequenced from a single sample in a study of regulatory T cells in long-lasting Graves disease (dated by TCRdb to the early 2020s). Per the publication, the time point label means: newly diagnosed GD, antithyroid drugs for less than 3 months. RNA was extracted from PBMCs in TRIzol for both TCR sequencing and RNA sequencing. The library relied on multiplex PCR. Reads for this sample came from an Illumina HiSeq 4000. CDR3 regions were amplified by Arm-PCR with iRepertoire HTBI primers to construct TCR beta libraries. Using fastp trimming at Q25 and MiXCR clonotype assembly, TCRdb reanalyzed the public sequencing data and kept in-frame beta chains. Each entry is one CDR3 protein sequence, shown with its most common DNA and genes. This sample holds 390,000 or so distinct CDR3 sequences; 12% were observed only once. Under 20% of the sample lies in the top ten. The sample was also linked to a second study, of T cells in Graves' hyperthyroidism and ophthalmopathy.

The material sequenced was peripheral blood mononuclear cells (PBMCs), taken at new diagnosis, from a patient treated with antithyroid drugs. These receptors came from a woman between 18 and 29 years old with Graves disease. Donor details come from another sample of the same person, matched by shared clones.

This clonotype was seen more than once but under ten times. The chain joins TRBV19 to TRBJ2-3, with D tentatively TRBD1 (6 bases). The germline V and J ends were trimmed by 10 bases and 3 bases, with 14 bases remaining between them. This CDR3 region has 13 residues. Looked up from germline, CDR1 is LNHDA and CDR2 is SQIVND (reference sequence). The CDR3 coding sequence is TGTGCCATCCAGGGGCAGGGAACAGATACGCAGTATTTT. It yields the protein CAIQGQGTDTQYF.

This clonotype was counted ten times or more. The chain employs TRBV7-2 and TRBJ1-1; D ambiguous. Trimming took off 3 bases at V and 2 bases at J, with 10 bases between the two ends. The CDR3 totals 14 residues. Germline CDR1 is SGHTA and CDR2 is FQGNSA. This CDR3 reads CASSFYSQNTEAFF. CDR3 nucleotide sequence: TGTGCCAGCAGCTTCTACAGTCAAAACACTGAAGCTTTCTTT.